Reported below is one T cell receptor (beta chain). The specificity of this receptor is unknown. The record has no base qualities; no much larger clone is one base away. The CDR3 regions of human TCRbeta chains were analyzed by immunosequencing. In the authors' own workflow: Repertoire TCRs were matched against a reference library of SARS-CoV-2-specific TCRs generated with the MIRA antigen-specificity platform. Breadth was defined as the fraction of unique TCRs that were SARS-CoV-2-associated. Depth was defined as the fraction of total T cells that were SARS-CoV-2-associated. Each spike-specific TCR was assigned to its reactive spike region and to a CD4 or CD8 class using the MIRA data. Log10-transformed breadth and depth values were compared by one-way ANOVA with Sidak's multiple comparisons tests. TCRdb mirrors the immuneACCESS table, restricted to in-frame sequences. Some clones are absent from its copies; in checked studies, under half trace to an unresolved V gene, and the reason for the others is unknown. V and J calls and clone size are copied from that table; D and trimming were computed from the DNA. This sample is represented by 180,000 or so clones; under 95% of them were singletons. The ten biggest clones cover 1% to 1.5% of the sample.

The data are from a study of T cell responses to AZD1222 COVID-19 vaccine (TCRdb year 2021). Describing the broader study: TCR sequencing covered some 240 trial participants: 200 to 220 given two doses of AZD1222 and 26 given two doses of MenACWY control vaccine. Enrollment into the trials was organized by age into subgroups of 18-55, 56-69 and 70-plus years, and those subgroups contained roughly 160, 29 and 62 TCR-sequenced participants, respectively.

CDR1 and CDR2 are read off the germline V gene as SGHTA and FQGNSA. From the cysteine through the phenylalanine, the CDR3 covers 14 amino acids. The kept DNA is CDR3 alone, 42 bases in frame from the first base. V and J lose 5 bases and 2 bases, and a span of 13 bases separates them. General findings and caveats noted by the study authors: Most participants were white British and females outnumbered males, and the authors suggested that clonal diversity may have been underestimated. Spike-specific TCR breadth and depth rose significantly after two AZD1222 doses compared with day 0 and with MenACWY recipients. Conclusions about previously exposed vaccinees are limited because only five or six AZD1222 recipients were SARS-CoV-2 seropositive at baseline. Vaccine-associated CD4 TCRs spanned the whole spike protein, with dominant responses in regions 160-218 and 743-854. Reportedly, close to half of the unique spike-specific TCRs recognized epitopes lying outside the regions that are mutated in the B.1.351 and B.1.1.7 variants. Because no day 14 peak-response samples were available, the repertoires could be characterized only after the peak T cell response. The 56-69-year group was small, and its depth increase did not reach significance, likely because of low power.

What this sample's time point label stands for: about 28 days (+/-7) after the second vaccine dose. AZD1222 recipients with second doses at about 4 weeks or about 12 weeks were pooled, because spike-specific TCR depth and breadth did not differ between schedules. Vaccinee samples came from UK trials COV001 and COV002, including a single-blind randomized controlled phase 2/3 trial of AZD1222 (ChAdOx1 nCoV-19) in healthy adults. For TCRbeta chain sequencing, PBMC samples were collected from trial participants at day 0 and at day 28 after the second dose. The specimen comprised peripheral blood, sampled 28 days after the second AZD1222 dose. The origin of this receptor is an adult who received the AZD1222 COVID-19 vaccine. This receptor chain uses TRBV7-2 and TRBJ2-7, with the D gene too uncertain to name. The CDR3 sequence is CASSPLGSTYEQYF. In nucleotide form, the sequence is TGTGCCAGCAGCCCCCTGGGCAGCACCTACGAGCAGTACTTC.